The entry below gives a single T cell receptor beta chain sequence along with its context. Its antigen is not known. Mismatch with germline at one junction end may stem from a read error. The source of the sample is a study of CD8+CD57+ T cells in acquired aplastic anemia. At the level of the study: Each DNA sample taken from sorted CD4+ and CD8+ cells came to around 2.9 ug on average. Healthy donor CD4+ cell samples had a mean of approximately 11 million reads. Overall study results and limits: Patients and controls were found to share more than 25 CD8+ CDR3 sequences.

The CDR3 totals 15 residues. CDR1 and CDR2 (germline): LNHNV, YYDKDF (reference sequence). TCR beta VDJ and CDR3 profiling used genomic DNA as template. TCRdb used MiXCR to reprocess the reads, holding one entry per CDR3 protein. This sample has hundreds of thousands of distinct CDR3 sequences, with just under 70% found just once. Material: sorted CD4+, CD8+, or CD8+CD57+ T cells (not recorded which) from PBMCs. This chain links TRBV15 with TRBJ1-3, with no clear D. The clonotype was recovered from a human donor in good health, serving as a control. This chain's CDR3 is CATSRGQFSGNNLYF. For the CDR3, the DNA is TGTGCCACCAGCAGAGGGCAGTTCTCTGGAAACAACCTATATTTC.